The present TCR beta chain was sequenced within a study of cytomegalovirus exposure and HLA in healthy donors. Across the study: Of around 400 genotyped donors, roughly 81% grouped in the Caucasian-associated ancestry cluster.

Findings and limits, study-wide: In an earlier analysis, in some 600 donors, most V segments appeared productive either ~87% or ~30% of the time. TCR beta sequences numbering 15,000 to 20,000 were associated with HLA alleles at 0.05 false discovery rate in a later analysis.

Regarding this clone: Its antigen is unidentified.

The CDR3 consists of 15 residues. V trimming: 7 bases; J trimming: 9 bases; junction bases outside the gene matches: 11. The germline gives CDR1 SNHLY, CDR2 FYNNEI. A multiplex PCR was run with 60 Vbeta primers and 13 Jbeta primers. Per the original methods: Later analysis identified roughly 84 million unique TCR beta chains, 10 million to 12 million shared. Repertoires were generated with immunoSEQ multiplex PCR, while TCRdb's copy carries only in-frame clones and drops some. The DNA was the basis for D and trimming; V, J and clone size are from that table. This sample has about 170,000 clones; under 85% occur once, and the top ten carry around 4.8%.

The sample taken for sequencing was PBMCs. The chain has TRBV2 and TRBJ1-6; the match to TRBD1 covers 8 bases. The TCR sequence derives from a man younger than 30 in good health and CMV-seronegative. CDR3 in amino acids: CASTTGQGGGSPLHF. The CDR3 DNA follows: TGTGCCAGCACTACAGGACAGGGTGGTGGTTCACCCCTCCACTTT.